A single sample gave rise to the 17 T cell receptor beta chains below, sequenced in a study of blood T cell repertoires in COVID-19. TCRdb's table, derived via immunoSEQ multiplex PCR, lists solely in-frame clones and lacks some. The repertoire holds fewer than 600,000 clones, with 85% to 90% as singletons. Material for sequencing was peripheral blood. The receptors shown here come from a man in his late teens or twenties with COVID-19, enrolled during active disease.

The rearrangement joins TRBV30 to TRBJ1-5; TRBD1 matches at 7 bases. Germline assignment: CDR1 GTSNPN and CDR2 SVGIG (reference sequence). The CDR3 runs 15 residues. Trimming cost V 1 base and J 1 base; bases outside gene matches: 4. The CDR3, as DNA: TGTGCCTGGAGTGGAGGGACAGTAAGCAATCAGCCCCAGCATTTT. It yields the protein CAWSGGTVSNQPQHF.

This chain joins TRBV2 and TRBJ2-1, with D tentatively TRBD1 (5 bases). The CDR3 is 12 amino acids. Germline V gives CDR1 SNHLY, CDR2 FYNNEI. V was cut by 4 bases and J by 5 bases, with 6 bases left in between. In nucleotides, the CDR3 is TGTGCCAGCAGTGTGACAGACAATGAGCAGTTCTTC. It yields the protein CASSVTDNEQFF.

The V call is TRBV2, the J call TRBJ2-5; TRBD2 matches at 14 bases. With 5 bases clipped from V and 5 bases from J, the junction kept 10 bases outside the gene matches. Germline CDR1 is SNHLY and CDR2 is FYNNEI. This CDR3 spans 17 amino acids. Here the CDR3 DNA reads TGTGCCAGCAGTTCGACTAGCGGGAGGGCGTCTCGGGAGACCCAGTACTTC. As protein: CASSSTSGRASRETQYF.

In DNA, the CDR3 is TGTGCCAGTGAGGGTGGAGGGGCTGCCTATGGCTACACCTTC. Protein sequence: CASEGGGAAYGYTF. V gene TRBV6-5 combines with J gene TRBJ1-2; D perhaps matches TRBD1 (5 bases). The V end lost 9 bases, the J end lost 4 bases, and 18 bases lay between the germline ends. The CDR3 is 14 residues long. The V gene's germline CDR1 is MNHEY and CDR2 SVGAGI.

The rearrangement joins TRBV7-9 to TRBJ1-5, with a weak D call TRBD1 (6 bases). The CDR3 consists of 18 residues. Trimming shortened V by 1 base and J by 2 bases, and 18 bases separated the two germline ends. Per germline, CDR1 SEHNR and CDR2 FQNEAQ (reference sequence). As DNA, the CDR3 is TGTGCCAGCAGCTTAGAGTGGGGGCAGGGCCGGGGCAATCAGCCCCAGCATTTT. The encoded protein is CASSLEWGQGRGNQPQHF.

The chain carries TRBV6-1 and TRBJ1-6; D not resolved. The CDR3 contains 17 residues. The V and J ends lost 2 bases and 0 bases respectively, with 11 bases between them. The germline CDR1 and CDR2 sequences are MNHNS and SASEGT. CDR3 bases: TGTGCCAGCAGTGAAAAAGGGAGGAGCTCCTATAATTCACCCCTCCACTTT. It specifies CASSEKGRSSYNSPLHF.

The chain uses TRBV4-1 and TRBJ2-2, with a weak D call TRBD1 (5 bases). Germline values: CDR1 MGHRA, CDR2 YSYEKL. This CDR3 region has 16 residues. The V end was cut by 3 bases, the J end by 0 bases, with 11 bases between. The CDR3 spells CASSHQRGSNTGELFF. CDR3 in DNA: TGCGCCAGCAGCCACCAAAGGGGTTCGAACACCGGGGAGCTGTTTTTT.

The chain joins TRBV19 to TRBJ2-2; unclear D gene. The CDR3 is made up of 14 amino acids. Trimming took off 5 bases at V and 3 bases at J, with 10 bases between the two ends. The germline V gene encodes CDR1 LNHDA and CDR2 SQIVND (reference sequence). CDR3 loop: CASSARLYTGELFF. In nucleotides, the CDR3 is TGTGCCAGTAGTGCCAGACTCTACACCGGGGAGCTGTTTTTT. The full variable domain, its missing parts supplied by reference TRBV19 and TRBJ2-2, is DGGITQSPKYLFRKEGQNVTLSCEQNLNHDAMYWYRQDPGQGLRLIYYSQIVNDFQKGDIAEGYSVSREKKESFPLTVTSAQKNPTAFYLCASSARLYTGELFFGEGSRLTVL.

CDR3 DNA sequence: TGTGCCAGCAGCTTAGATCAGGGGGGCAATTCACCCCTCCACTTT. This encodes CASSLDQGGNSPLHF. The chain combines TRBV7-8 with TRBJ1-6, with 7 positions matching TRBD1. The junction had 4 bases not matched to a gene; V was cut back by 1 base and J by 7 bases. Germline-derived CDR1 and CDR2 are SGHVS and FQNEAQ. The length of the CDR3 is 15 residues.

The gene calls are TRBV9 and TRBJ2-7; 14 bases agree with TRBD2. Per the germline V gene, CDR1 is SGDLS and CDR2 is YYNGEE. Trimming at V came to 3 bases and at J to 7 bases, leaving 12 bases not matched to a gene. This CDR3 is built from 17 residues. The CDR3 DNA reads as TGTGCCAGCAGCGCGGGGGGACTAGCGGGAGTCACGGGAGAGCAGTACTTC. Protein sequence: CASSAGGLAGVTGEQYF.

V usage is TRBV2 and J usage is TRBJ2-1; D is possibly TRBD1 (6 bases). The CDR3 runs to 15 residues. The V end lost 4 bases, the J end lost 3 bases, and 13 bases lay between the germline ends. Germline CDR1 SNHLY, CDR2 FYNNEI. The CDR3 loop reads CASSGVQGYYNEQFF. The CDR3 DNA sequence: TGTGCCAGCAGTGGAGTACAGGGCTACTACAATGAGCAGTTCTTC.

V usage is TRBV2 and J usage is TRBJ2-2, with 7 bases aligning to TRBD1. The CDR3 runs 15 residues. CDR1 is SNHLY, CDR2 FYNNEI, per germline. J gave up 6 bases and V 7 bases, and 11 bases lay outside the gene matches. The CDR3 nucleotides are TGTGCCAGCATAAGTAGCGCAACAGGGGCCGGGGAGCTGTTTTTT. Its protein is CASISSATGAGELFF.

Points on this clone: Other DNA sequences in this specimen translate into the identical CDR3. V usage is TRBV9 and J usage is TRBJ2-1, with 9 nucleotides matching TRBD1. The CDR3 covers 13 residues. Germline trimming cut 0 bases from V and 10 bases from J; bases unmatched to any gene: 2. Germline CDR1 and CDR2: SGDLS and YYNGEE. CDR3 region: CASSVEGQGEQFF. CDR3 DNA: TGTGCCAGCAGCGTAGAGGGACAGGGAGAGCAGTTCTTC.

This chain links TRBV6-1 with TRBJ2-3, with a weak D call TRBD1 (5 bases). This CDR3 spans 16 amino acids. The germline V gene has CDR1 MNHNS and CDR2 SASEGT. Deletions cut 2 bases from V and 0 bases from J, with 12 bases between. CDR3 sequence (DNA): TGTGCCAGCAGTGAAAGGGCAGGGTCTAGCACAGATACGCAGTATTTT. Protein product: CASSERAGSSTDTQYF.

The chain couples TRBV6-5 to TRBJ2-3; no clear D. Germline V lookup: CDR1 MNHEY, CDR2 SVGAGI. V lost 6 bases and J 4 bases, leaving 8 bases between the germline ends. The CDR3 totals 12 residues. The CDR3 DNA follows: TGTGCCAGCAGACCTAACGCAGATACGCAGTATTTT. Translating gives CASRPNADTQYF.

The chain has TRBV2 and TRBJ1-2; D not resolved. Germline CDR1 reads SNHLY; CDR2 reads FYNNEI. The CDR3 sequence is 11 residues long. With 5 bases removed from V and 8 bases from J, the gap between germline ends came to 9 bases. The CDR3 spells CASSPAAGYTF. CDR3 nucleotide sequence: TGTGCCAGCAGTCCTGCGGCCGGCTACACCTTC.

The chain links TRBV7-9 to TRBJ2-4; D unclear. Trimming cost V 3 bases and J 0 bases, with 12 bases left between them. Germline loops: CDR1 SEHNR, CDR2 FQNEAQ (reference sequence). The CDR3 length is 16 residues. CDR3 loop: CASSLNNGIAKNIQYF. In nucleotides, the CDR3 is TGTGCCAGCAGCTTGAATAATGGCATAGCCAAAAACATTCAGTACTTC.